This TCR beta chain originates from a study of beta chain features in type 1 diabetes. For the study at large: Patients were similar to healthy donors in age and gender (as well as in cell yields). Points from the study as a whole: Moderate but significant shortening of TCRB CDR3s was recorded in all four CD4+ subsets from Type 1 diabetes patients. Amplification by PCR could prefer shorter templates, with the same effect in patients and controls. For type 1 diabetes patients, VDJ junctions showed fewer insertions and more deletions.

Using CD45RO/CCR7/CD25/CD127/CD95/CD27, CD4+ naive, central memory, regulatory and stem cell-like memory cells were sorted. Trimming removed 0 bases from V and 7 bases from J; junction bases left unmatched: 4. The germline V gene encodes CDR1 SGHRS and CDR2 YFSETQ. This CDR3 spans 13 amino acids. As to this clone: Its matching antigen is unknown.

The entirety of the isolated RNA underwent reverse transcription, so expressed TCRB transcripts were sequenced. Generated by immunoSEQ multiplex PCR, the TCRdb table keeps only in-frame clones and is missing some. The data show roughly 700,000 clones, around 15% seen once. The sequenced material came from naive CD4+ T cells from blood. The V and J genes are TRBV5-1 and TRBJ2-7, with 7 bases identical to TRBD1. This clonotype originated in a man between 18 and 35 years old with type 1 diabetes. CDR3 amino acids: CASSLVAGGEQYF. The DNA of the CDR3 is TGCGCCAGCAGCTTGGTGGCAGGGGGTGAGCAGTACTTC.